This TCR beta chain was profiled in a study of T-cell reconstitution after alpha-beta-depleted transplantation in children. Broader study findings: The origin of alpha-beta T cells about two months after transplant was reportedly several hundred expanded graft clones. Counts and diversity of T cells one year after transplant came mostly from newly produced T cells. The high TCRbeta diversity at day 60 in some patients came from surviving recipient T cells and thymic progenitors.

For TCRbeta, the library was prepared with unique molecular identifiers. TCRdb redid the calling of the PCR reads with MiXCR, one entry per CDR3 protein. The repertoire has hundreds of thousands of distinct CDR3 sequences, around 7.5% of them found once; the top ten carry approximately 6%. The CDR3 sequence is 14 residues long. Losses at the gene ends were 3 bases for V and 5 bases for J; bases not matched to a gene: 3. The germline CDR1 and CDR2 sequences are SGHVS and FNYEAQ. Concerning this clonotype itself: Its antigen is as yet unknown.

The sequence derives from a male patient younger than 18 who had a stem cell transplant for acute lymphoblastic leukemia, so the T cells may come from the graft donor. The material was PBMCs, mostly from graft donor cells, obtained 180 days after TCRalphabeta/CD19-depleted stem cell transplant. The V gene is TRBV7-6, the J gene TRBJ1-2; 10 bases line up with TRBD1. CDR3 region: CASSFGQGGYGYTF. The CDR3 region has the DNA TGTGCCAGCAGCTTTGGACAGGGGGGGTATGGCTACACCTTC.